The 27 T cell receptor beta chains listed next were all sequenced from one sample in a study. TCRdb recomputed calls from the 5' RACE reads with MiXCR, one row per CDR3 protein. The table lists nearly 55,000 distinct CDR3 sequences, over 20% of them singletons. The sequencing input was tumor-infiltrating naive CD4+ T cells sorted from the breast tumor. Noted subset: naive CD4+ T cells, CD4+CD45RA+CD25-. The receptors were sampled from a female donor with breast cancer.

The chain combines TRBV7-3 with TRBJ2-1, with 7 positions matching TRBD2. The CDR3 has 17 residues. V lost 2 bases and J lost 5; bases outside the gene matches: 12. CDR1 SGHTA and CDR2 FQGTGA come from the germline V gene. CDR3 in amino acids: CASSLLPGEGRDNEQFF. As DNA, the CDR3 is TGTGCCAGCAGCTTACTTCCGGGGGAGGGCAGAGACAATGAGCAGTTCTTC.

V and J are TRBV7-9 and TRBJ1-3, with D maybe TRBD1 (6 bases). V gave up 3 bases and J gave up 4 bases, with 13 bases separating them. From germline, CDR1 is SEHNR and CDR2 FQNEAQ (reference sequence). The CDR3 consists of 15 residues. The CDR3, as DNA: TGTGCCAGCAGCTTCTCCCGAACAGGGGGAAACACCATATATTTT. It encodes CASSFSRTGGNTIYF.

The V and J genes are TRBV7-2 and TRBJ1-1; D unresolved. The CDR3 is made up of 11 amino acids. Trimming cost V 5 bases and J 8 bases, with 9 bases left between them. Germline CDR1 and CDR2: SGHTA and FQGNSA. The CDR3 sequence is CASSPHREAFF. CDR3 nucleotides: TGTGCCAGCAGCCCCCACCGGGAAGCTTTCTTT.

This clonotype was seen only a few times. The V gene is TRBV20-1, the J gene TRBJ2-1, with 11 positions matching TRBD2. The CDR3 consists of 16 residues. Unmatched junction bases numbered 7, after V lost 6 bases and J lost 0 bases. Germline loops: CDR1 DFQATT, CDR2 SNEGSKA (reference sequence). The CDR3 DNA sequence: TGCAGTGCAAGAACTAGCGGGAGCCCCTCCTACAATGAGCAGTTCTTC. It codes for CSARTSGSPSYNEQFF.

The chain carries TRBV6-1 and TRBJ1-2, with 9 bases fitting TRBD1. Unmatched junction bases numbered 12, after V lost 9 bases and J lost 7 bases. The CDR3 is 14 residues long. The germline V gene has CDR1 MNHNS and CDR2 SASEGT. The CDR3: CASLETGGRSGYTF. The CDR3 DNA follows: TGTGCCAGTCTGGAGACAGGGGGTCGCAGTGGCTACACCTTC.

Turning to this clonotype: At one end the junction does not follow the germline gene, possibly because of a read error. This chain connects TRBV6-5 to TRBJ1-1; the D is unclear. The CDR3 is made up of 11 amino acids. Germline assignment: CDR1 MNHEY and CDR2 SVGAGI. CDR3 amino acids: CAGSQNTEAFF. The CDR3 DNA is TGTGCCGGCAGCCAAAACACTGAAGCTTTCTTT.

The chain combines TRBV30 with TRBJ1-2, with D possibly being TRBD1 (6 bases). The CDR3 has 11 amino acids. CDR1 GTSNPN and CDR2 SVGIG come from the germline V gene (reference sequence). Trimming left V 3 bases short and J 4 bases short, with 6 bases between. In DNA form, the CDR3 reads TGTGCCTGGAGAGGGGGCTATGGCTACACCTTC. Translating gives CAWRGGYGYTF.

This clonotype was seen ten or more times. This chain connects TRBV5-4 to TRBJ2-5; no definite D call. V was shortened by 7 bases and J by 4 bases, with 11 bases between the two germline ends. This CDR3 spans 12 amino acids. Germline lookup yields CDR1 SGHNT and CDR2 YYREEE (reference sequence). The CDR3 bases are TGTGCCAGCTCGGCAGATCGAGAGACCCAGTACTTC. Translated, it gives CASSADRETQYF.

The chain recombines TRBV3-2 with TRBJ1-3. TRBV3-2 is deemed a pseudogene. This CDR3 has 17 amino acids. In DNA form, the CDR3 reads TGTGCCAGCAGCCAAGACGAAGGAGGTAGCTCTGGAAACACCATATATTTT. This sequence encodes CASSQDEGGSSGNTIYF.

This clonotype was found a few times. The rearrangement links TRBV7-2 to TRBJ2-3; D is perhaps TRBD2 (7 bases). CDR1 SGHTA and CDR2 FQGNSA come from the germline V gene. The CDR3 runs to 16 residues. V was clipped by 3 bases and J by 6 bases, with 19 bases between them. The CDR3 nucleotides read TGTGCCAGCAGCTTTGGGGGGGCCGTCACATTTGATACGCAGTATTTT. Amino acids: CASSFGGAVTFDTQYF.

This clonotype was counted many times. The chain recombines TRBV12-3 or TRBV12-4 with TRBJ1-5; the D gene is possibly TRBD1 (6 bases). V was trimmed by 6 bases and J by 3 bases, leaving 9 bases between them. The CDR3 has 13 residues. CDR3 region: CASRGHVNQPQHF. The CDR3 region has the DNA TGTGCCAGCAGGGGACACGTCAATCAGCCCCAGCATTTT.

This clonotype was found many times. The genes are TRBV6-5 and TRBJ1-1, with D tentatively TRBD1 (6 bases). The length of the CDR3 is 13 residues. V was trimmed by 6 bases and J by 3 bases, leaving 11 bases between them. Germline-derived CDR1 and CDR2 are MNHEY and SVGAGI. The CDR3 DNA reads TGTGCCAGCAGCTTACAGGGTGACACTGAAGCTTTCTTT. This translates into CASSLQGDTEAFF.

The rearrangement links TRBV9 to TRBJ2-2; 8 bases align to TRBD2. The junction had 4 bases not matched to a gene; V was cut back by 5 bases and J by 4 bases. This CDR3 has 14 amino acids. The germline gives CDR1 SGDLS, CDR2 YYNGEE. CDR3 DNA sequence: TGTGCCAGCAGTGAGACTAGCGTCACCGGGGAGCTGTTTTTT. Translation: CASSETSVTGELFF.

CDR3 region: CSAREGSANSPLHF. CDR3 nucleotides: TGCAGTGCTAGAGAAGGCTCGGCAAACTCACCCCTCCACTTT. The gene calls are TRBV20-1 and TRBJ1-6; D is unclear. The germline V and J ends were trimmed by 0 bases and 10 bases, with 13 bases remaining between them. This CDR3 spans 14 amino acids. The germline V gene has CDR1 DFQATT and CDR2 SNEGSKA (reference sequence).

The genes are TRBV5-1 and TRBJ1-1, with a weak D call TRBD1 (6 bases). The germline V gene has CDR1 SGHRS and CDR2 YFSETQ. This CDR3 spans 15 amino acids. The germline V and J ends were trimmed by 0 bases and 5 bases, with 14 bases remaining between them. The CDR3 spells CASSLGRTGRTEAFF. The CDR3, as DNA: TGCGCCAGCAGCTTGGGCAGAACAGGGAGAACTGAAGCTTTCTTT.

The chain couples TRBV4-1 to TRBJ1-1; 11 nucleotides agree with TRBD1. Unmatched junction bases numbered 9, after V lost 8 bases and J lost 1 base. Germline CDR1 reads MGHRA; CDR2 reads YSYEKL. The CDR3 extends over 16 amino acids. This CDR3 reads CASLRGQGVRNTEAFF. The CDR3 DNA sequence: TGCGCCAGCCTGCGGGGACAGGGGGTACGGAACACTGAAGCTTTCTTT.

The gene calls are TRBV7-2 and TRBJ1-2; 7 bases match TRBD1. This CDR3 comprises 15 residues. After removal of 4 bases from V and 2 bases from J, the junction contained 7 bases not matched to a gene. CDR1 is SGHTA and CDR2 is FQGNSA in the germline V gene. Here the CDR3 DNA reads TGTGCCAGCAGCTACAAACAGGGGTCCAACTATGGCTACACCTTC. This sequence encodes CASSYKQGSNYGYTF.

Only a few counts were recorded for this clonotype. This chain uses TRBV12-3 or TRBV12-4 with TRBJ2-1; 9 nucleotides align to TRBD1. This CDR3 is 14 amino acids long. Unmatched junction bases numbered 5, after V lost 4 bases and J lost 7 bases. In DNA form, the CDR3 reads TGTGCCAGCAGTTCCGGGACAGGGAATAATGAGCAGTTCTTC. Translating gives CASSSGTGNNEQFF.

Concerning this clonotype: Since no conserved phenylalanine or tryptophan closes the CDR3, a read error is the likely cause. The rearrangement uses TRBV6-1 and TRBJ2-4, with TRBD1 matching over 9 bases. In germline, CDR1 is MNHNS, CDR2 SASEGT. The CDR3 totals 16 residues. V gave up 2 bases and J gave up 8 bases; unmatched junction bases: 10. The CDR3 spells CASSEFFGTGSDIQYY. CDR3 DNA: TGTGCCAGCAGTGAATTTTTTGGGACAGGGTCGGACATTCAGTACTAC.

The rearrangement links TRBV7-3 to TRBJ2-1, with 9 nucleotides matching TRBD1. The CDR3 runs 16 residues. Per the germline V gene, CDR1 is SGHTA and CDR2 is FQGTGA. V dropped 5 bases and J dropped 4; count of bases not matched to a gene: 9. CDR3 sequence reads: CASSVRAGTGYNEQFF. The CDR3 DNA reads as TGTGCCAGCAGCGTAAGGGCCGGGACAGGGTACAATGAGCAGTTCTTC.

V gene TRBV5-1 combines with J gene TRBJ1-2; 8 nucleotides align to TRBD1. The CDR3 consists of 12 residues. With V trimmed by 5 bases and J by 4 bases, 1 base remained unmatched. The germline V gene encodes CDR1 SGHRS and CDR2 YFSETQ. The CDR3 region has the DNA TGCGCCAGCAGGGGACAGGCCTATGGCTACACCTTC. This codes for CASRGQAYGYTF. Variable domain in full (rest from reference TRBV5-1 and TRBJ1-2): KAGVTQTPRYLIKTRGQQVTLSCSPISGHRSVSWYQQTPGQGLQFLFEYFSETQRNKGNFPGRFSGRQFSNSRSEMNVSTLELGDSALYLCASRGQAYGYTFGSGTRLTVV.

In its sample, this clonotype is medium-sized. DNA for the CDR3: TGTGCCAGCAGCCAATCTCAGACCCAGTACTTC. Its protein is CASSQSQTQYF. This sequence joins TRBV3-1 and TRBJ2-5; D gene uncertain. The CDR3 has 11 residues. In germline, CDR1 is LGHDT, CDR2 YNNKEL (reference sequence). Between the trimmed V and J ends, which lost 2 bases and 6 bases, there was a span of 4 bases.

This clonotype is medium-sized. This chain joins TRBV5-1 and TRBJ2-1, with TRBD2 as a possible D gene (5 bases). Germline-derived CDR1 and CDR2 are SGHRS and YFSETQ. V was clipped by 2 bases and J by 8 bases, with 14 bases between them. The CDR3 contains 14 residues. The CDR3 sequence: CASSLLRGSDEQFF. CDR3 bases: TGCGCCAGCAGCTTATTGAGAGGGTCCGATGAGCAGTTCTTC.

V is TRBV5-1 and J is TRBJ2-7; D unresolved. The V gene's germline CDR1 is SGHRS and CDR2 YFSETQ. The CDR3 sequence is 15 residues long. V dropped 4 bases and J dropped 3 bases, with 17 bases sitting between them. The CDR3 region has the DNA TGCGCCAGCAGCCGTGCCGCACACGCCGACTACGAGCAGTACTTC. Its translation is CASSRAAHADYEQYF.

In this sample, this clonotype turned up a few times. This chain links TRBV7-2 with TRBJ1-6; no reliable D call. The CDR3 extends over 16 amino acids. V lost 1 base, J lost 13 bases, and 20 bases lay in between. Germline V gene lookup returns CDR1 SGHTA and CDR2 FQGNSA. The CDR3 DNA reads TGTGCCAGCAGCTTAGAACAGCTCGAGATGGGTAGTCCCCTCCACTTT. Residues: CASSLEQLEMGSPLHF.

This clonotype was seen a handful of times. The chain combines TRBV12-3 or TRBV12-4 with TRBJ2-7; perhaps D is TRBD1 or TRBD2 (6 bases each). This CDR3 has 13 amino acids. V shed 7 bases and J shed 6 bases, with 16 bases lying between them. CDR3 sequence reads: CASTRGLAAEQYF. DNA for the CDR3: TGTGCCAGCACCAGGGGACTTGCGGCCGAGCAGTACTTC.

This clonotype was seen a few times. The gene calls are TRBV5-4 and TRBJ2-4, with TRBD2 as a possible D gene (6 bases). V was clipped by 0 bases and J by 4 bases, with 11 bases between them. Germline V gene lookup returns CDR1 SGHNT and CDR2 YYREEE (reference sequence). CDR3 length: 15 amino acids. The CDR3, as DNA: TGTGCCAGCAGCTTGGAGTTGCGGGGAAAAAACATTCAGTACTTC. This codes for CASSLELRGKNIQYF.